The 23 T cell receptor beta chains below were found in one sample sequenced in a study of identical twins (dated by TCRdb to 2016 to 2018). Libraries were made using 5' RACE. This sample was sequenced with an Illumina HiSeq 2000. TCRdb reran the public reads through fastp at Q25 and MiXCR, keeping productive beta chains. Each entry is one CDR3 protein sequence, shown with its most common DNA and genes. Counted in this sample were about 530,000 distinct CDR3 sequences; about 20% of them appeared once. The ten largest account for 0.45% to 0.5% of the sample. These data were likewise used in another study, on yellow fever vaccine responses in identical twins.

Sequenced material: CD4+ T cells sorted from blood. These receptors were taken from a young woman in good health.

The genes are TRBV12-3 or TRBV12-4 and TRBJ2-7; no reliable D call. This CDR3 comprises 17 residues. V dropped 6 bases and J dropped 0 bases, with 21 bases sitting between them. CDR3 DNA: TGTGCCAGCAGCCTCGCCCGTCGTTTAGGTTTCTCCTACGAGCAGTACTTC. As protein: CASSLARRLGFSYEQYF.

The J gene is TRBJ2-3, the V gene TRBV5-6, with D perhaps TRBD1 (5 bases). Trimming cost V 4 bases and J 3 bases, with 21 bases left between them. This CDR3 spans 17 amino acids. Germline CDR1 reads SGHDT; CDR2 reads YYEEEE. DNA for the CDR3: TGTGCCAGCAGCCAGGTTTGGGGCAGTATTTCGACAGATACGCAGTATTTT. Translated: CASSQVWGSISTDTQYF.

This clonotype was detected a few times. The chain combines TRBV25-1 with TRBJ2-7, with 10 positions matching TRBD2. The germline CDR1 and CDR2 sequences are MGHDK and SYGVNS. J lost 10 bases, V lost 1 base, and 10 bases had no gene match. This CDR3 comprises 15 residues. Here the CDR3 reads CASSEWASGGVGQYF. The CDR3, as DNA: TGTGCCAGCAGTGAATGGGCTAGCGGGGGTGTAGGACAGTACTTC.

CDR3 bases: TGTGCCATCAGTGGACAGGGTGTTTACGGCTACACCTTC. It codes for CAISGQGVYGYTF. The chain combines TRBV10-3 with TRBJ1-2; 7 nucleotides line up with TRBD1. There are 13 residues in the CDR3. Losses at the gene ends were 4 bases for V and 8 bases for J; bases not matched to a gene: 7. The germline V gene encodes CDR1 ENHRY and CDR2 SYGVKD.

This sequence joins TRBV11-3 and TRBJ1-1; TRBD1 might be the D (5 bases). The CDR3 loop spans 15 amino acids. V gave up 0 bases and J gave up 12 bases, with 20 bases separating them. Germline CDR1 SGHNT, CDR2 YENEEA. The CDR3 DNA reads TGTGCCAGCAGCTTAGACGCCTGGTGGGGGTGGAAGACTTTCTTT. It yields the protein CASSLDAWWGWKTFF. Full variable domain (rest looked up from reference TRBV11-3 and TRBJ1-1): EAGVVQSPRYKIIEKKQPVAFWCNPISGHNTLYWYLQNLGQGPELLIRYENEEAVDDSQLPKDRFSAERLKGVDSTLKIQPAELGDSAVYLCASSLDAWWGWKTFFGQGTRLTVV.

J is TRBJ1-1 and V is TRBV20-1; D is unresolved. Deletions cut 2 bases from V and 0 bases from J, with 7 bases between. Germline values: CDR1 DFQATT, CDR2 SNEGSKA (reference sequence). The CDR3 is 13 residues long. CDR3 nucleotide sequence: TGCAGTGCTAGACCCGAGATGAACACTGAAGCTTTCTTT. This translates into CSARPEMNTEAFF.

The rearrangement joins TRBV18 to TRBJ2-6; D gene ambiguous. This CDR3 spans 17 amino acids. The ends were cut back, 3 bases at V and 3 bases at J, with 15 bases in the middle. Germline values: CDR1 KGHSH, CDR2 LQKENI. The CDR3 coding sequence is TGTGCCAGCTCACCGACGTTGGATTCGTTTGGGGCCAACGTCCTGACTTTC. Its translation: CASSPTLDSFGANVLTF.

The chain recombines TRBV18 with TRBJ2-1, with a weak D call TRBD1 (6 bases). The CDR3 has 14 residues. V was cut by 4 bases and J by 8 bases, with 15 bases left in between. Germline V lookup: CDR1 KGHSH, CDR2 LQKENI. The CDR3 DNA reads as TGTGCCAGCTCACGTGGGACAATGGTCGATGAGCAGTTCTTC. Its translation: CASSRGTMVDEQFF.

This clonotype was detected only a few times. The chain carries TRBV10-3 and TRBJ2-5; 7 nucleotides match TRBD1. Germline V gene lookup returns CDR1 ENHRY and CDR2 SYGVKD. The V gene end was trimmed by 0 bases and the J gene end by 4 bases; junction bases not matched to a gene: 5. The CDR3 spans 15 residues. In DNA form, the CDR3 reads TGTGCCATCAGTGAGTCGACAGGGAAGGGAGAGACCCAGTACTTC. This encodes CAISESTGKGETQYF.

This chain joins TRBV5-1 and TRBJ2-1; 8 bases line up with TRBD1. Germline lookup yields CDR1 SGHRS and CDR2 YFSETQ. The CDR3 loop spans 17 amino acids. V gave up 4 bases and J gave up 0 bases; unmatched junction bases: 9. The CDR3 DNA sequence: TGCGCCAGCAGCCCCGGACAGGGTCTAAGCTCCTACAATGAGCAGTTCTTC. Translating gives CASSPGQGLSSYNEQFF.

This clonotype has a handful of counts. The chain is built from TRBV18 and TRBJ2-3; D is unclear. V lost 5 bases, J lost 4 bases, and 10 bases lay in between. Germline CDR1 is KGHSH and CDR2 is LQKENI. The CDR3 length is 13 residues. CDR3 sequence (DNA): TGTGCCAGCTCAACAACGACGGCAGATACGCAGTATTTT. Translation gives CASSTTTADTQYF.

This clonotype was detected only a few times. J is TRBJ2-7 and V is TRBV12-3 or TRBV12-4; D unclear. V was cut by 4 bases and J by 1 base, with 11 bases left in between. The CDR3 spans 14 residues. The CDR3 reads CASSSGVHSYEQYV. The CDR3 DNA reads as TGTGCCAGCAGTTCTGGGGTACATTCCTACGAGCAGTACGTC.

The chain recombines TRBV4-2 with TRBJ2-3; TRBD1 agrees at 7 bases. The germline V gene has CDR1 LGHNA and CDR2 YNFKEQ. This CDR3 contains 15 residues. V lost 1 base to trimming and J lost 5 bases; unmatched junction nucleotides: 6. CDR3 DNA sequence: TGTGCCAGCAGCCAAGTTAGGGGGCGCCAAGATACGCAGTATTTT. Encoded protein: CASSQVRGRQDTQYF.

This clonotype has more than one count but fewer than ten. The chain has TRBV28 and TRBJ2-1, with 12 nucleotides matching TRBD2. Per the germline V gene, CDR1 is MDHEN and CDR2 is SYDVKM. This CDR3 has 18 amino acids. J gave up 2 bases and V 7 bases, and 12 bases lay outside the gene matches. The CDR3 loop reads CASIFRTSGALTYNEQFF. DNA for the CDR3: TGTGCCAGCATCTTCCGGACTAGCGGGGCCCTGACCTACAATGAGCAGTTCTTC.

The rearrangement joins TRBV10-3 to TRBJ2-3; maybe TRBD2 (6 bases). Trimming shortened V by 0 bases and J by 4 bases, and 11 bases separated the two germline ends. The CDR3 is 15 amino acids. The germline V gene has CDR1 ENHRY and CDR2 SYGVKD. The CDR3 nucleotides read TGTGCCATCAGTGAGTCCTCCACTAGCCCAGATACGCAGTATTTT. The encoded protein is CAISESSTSPDTQYF.

The V and J genes are TRBV5-1 and TRBJ2-3; 8 bases are a match to TRBD2. V dropped 4 bases and J dropped 2; count of bases not matched to a gene: 6. This CDR3 is built from 15 residues. CDR1 and CDR2 (germline): SGHRS, YFSETQ. In nucleotides, the CDR3 is TGCGCCAGCAGCCCGATAGCGGGAATCACAGATACGCAGTATTTT. Encoded protein: CASSPIAGITDTQYF. Together with reference TRBV5-1 and TRBJ2-3, the CDR3 gives the full variable domain: KAGVTQTPRYLIKTRGQQVTLSCSPISGHRSVSWYQQTPGQGLQFLFEYFSETQRNKGNFPGRFSGRQFSNSRSEMNVSTLELGDSALYLCASSPIAGITDTQYFGPGTRLTVL.

The sample holds a few counts of this clonotype. The chain has TRBV5-5 and TRBJ1-2; D may be TRBD1 (5 bases). The CDR3 is made up of 13 amino acids. CDR1 and CDR2 (germline): SGHKS, YYEKEE (reference sequence). V lost 2 bases and J lost 9, with 14 bases in between. CDR3 amino acids: CASSFWDRRSYTF. The CDR3 region has the DNA TGTGCCAGCAGCTTCTGGGACCGACGTAGCTACACCTTC.

V usage is TRBV28 and J usage is TRBJ1-2; 7 nucleotides agree with TRBD1. The CDR3 length is 13 residues. The V and J ends lost 6 bases and 6 bases, in that order; junction bases with no gene match: 7. Germline V gene data show CDR1 as MDHEN and CDR2 as SYDVKM. The CDR3 here is CASRPTGWDGYTF. The CDR3 DNA follows: TGTGCCAGCAGACCGACAGGGTGGGATGGCTACACCTTC.

The chain uses TRBV20-1 and TRBJ2-3; possible D gene TRBD2, 5 bases. Trimming took off 6 bases at V and 4 bases at J, with 23 bases between the two ends. The CDR3 has 16 amino acids. Germline V gene data show CDR1 as DFQATT and CDR2 as SNEGSKA (reference sequence). The CDR3 coding sequence is TGCAGTGCAGAAGAAGGCACTAGGAGCCCCCCAGATACGCAGTATTTT. Its translation: CSAEEGTRSPPDTQYF.

This clonotype was found a few times. The V gene is TRBV3-1, the J gene TRBJ2-1; 14 bases map to TRBD2. Germline CDR1 and CDR2: LGHDT and YNNKEL (reference sequence). The CDR3 is made up of 16 amino acids. V shed 1 base, J shed 7 bases, and the junction held 3 bases outside the gene matches. The CDR3 spells CASSQGGTSGSNEQFF. For the CDR3, the DNA is TGTGCCAGCAGCCAAGGTGGGACTAGCGGGAGTAATGAGCAGTTCTTC.

This clonotype appeared a few times. The chain employs TRBV3-1 and TRBJ2-7; the match to TRBD2 covers 13 bases. CDR3 length: 15 residues. J gave up 6 bases and V 5 bases, and 7 bases lay outside the gene matches. Germline V gene data show CDR1 as LGHDT and CDR2 as YNNKEL (reference sequence). The CDR3 sequence is CASSFGLAGEGEQYF. CDR3 coding DNA: TGTGCCAGCAGCTTCGGACTAGCGGGAGAGGGCGAGCAGTACTTC.

This clonotype showed up just a few times. This rearrangement joins TRBV24-1 to TRBJ2-3, with 9 bases that match TRBD1. The CDR3 covers 16 residues. Germline trimming cut 7 bases from V and 2 bases from J; bases unmatched to any gene: 9. CDR1 KGHDR and CDR2 SFDVKD come from the germline V gene. CDR3 amino acids: CATSHPTGGVTDTQYF. CDR3 sequence (DNA): TGTGCCACCAGCCACCCGACAGGGGGAGTCACAGATACGCAGTATTTT.

The V gene is TRBV5-1, the J gene TRBJ1-2, with TRBD1 matching 7 bases. After removal of 0 bases from V and 6 bases from J, the junction contained 2 bases not matched to a gene. Germline CDR1 reads SGHRS; CDR2 reads YFSETQ. This CDR3 is 13 amino acids long. In DNA form, the CDR3 reads TGCGCCAGCAGCTTGGTAGGGGGCGATGGCTACACCTTC. Protein: CASSLVGGDGYTF.